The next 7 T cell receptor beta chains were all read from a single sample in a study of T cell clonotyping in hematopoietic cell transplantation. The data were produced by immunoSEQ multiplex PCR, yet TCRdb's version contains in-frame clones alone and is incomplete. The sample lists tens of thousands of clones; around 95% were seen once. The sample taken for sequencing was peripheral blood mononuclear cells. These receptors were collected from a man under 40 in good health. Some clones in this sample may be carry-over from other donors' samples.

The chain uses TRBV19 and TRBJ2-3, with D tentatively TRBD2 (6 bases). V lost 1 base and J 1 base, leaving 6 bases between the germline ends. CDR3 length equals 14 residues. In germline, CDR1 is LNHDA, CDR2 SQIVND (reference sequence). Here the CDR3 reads CASSIGGGTDTQYF. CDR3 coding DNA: TGTGCCAGTAGTATAGGGGGGGGCACAGATACGCAGTATTTT.

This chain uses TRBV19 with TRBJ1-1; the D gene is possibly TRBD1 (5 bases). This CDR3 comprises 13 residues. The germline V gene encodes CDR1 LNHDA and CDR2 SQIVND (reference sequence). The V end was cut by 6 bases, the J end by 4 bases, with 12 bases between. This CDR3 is CASRGEGLTEAFF. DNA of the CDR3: TGTGCCAGTAGGGGGGAGGGGCTCACTGAAGCTTTCTTT.

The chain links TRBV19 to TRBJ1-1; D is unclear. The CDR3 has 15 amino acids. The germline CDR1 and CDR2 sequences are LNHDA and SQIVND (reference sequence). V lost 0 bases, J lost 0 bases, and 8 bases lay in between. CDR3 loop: CASSIDRYMNTEAFF. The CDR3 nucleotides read TGTGCCAGTAGTATAGATCGTTACATGAACACTGAAGCTTTCTTT.

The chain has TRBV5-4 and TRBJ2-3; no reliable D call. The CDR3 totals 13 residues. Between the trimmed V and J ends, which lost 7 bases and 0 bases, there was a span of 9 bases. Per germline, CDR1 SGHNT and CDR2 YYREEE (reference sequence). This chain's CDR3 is CASGLTSTDTQYF. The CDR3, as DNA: TGTGCCAGCGGGTTAACTAGCACAGATACGCAGTATTTT.

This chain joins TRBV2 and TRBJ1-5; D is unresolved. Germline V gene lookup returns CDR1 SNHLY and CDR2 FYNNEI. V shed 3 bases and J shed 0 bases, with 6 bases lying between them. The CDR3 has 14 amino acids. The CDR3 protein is CASSDGPSNQPQHF. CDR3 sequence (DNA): TGTGCCAGCAGTGACGGGCCTAGCAATCAGCCCCAGCATTTT.

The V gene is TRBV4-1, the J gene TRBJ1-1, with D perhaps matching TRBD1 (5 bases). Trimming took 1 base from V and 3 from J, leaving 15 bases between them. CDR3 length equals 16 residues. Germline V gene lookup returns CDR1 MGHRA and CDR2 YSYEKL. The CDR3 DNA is TGCGCCAGCAGCCAAGTTAGCGGGGGGGGTCACACTGAAGCTTTCTTT. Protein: CASSQVSGGGHTEAFF.

The CDR3 sequence: CASSANLNTEAFF. CDR3 nucleotides: TGTGCCAGCAGCGCGAACTTGAACACTGAAGCTTTCTTT. This chain links TRBV9 with TRBJ1-1; D not certain. The V gene's germline CDR1 is SGDLS and CDR2 YYNGEE. There are 13 residues in the CDR3. Trimming left V 3 bases short and J 0 bases short, with 6 bases between. Combining the CDR3 with reference TRBV9 and TRBJ1-1 gives the whole variable domain DSGVTQTPKHLITATGQRVTLRCSPRSGDLSVYWYQQSLDQGLQFLIQYYNGEERAKGNILERFSAQQFPDLHSELNLSSLELGDSALYFCASSANLNTEAFFGQGTRLTVV.